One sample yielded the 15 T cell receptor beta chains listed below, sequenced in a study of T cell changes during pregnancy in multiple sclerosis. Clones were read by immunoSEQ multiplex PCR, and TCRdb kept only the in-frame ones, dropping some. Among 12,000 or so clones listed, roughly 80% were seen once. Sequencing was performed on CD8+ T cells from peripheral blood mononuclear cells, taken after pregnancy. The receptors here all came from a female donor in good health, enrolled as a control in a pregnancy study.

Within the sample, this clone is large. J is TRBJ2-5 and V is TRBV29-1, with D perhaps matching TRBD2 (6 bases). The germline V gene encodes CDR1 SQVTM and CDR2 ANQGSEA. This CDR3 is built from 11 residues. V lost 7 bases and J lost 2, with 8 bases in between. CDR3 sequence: CSGLGQETQYF. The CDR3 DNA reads TGCAGCGGACTAGGACAAGAGACCCAGTACTTC. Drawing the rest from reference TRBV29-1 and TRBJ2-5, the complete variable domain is SAVISQKPSRDICQRGTSLTIQCQVDSQVTMMFWYRQQPGQSLTLIATANQGSEATYESGFVIDKFPISRPNLTFSTLTVSNMSPEDSSIYLCSGLGQETQYFGPGTRLLVL.

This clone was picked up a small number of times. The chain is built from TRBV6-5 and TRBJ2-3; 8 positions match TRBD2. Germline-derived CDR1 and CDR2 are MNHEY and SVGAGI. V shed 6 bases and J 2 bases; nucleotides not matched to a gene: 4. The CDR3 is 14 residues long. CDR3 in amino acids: CASSPGLDTDTQYF. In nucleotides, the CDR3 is TGTGCCAGCAGCCCGGGACTAGACACAGATACGCAGTATTTT.

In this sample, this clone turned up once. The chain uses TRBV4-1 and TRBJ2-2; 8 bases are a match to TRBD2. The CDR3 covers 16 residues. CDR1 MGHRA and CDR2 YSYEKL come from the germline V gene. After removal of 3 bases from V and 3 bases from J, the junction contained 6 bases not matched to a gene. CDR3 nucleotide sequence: TGCGCCAGCAGCCAGCGGGCGGGGGGATACACCGGGGAGCTGTTTTTT. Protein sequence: CASSQRAGGYTGELFF.

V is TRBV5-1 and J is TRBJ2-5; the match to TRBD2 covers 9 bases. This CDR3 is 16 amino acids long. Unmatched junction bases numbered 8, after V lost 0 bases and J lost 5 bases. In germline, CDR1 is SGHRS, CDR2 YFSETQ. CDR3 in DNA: TGCGCCAGCAGCTTGGGACCTAGCGGGGAGTTGGAGACCCAGTACTTC. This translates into CASSLGPSGELETQYF.

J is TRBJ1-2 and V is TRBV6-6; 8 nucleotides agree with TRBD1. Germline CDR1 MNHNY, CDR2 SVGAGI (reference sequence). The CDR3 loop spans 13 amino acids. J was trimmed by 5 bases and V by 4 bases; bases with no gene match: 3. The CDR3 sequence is CASSSDRVYGYTF. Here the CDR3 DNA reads TGTGCCAGCAGTTCGGACAGGGTTTATGGCTACACCTTC.

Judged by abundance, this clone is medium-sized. CDR3 coding DNA: TGTGCCAGTAGTATGGGCAGCAACCTAAATTCACCCCTCCACTTT. As protein: CASSMGSNLNSPLHF. The chain carries TRBV19 and TRBJ1-6; D is unresolved. The CDR3 totals 15 residues. V lost 3 bases to trimming and J lost 7 bases, with 13 bases between them. Germline values: CDR1 LNHDA, CDR2 SQIVND (reference sequence).

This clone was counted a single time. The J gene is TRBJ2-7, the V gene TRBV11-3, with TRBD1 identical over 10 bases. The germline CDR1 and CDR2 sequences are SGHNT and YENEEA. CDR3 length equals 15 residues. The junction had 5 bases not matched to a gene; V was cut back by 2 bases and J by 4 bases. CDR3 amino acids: CASSLRQGARYEQYF. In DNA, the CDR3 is TGTGCCAGCAGCTTAAGACAGGGGGCGCGTTACGAGCAGTACTTC.

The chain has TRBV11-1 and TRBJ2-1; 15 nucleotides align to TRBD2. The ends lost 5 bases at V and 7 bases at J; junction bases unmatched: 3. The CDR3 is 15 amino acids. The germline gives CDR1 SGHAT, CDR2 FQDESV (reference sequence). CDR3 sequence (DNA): TGTGCCAGCAGCCTAGGGACTAGCGGGGGGAATGAGCAGTTCTTC. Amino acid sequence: CASSLGTSGGNEQFF.

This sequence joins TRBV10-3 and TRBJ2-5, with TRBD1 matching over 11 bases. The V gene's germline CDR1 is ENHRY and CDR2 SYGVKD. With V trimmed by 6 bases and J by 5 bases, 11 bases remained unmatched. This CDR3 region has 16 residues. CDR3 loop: CAIRESGTGGWETQYF. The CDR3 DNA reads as TGTGCCATCAGGGAATCCGGGACAGGGGGTTGGGAGACCCAGTACTTC.

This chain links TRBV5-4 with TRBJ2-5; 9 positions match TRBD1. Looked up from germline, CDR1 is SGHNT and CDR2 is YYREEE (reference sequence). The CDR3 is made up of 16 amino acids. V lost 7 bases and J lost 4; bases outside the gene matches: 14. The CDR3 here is CASRTQTGGIRETQYF. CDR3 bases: TGTGCCAGCCGCACGCAGACAGGGGGAATTCGAGAGACCCAGTACTTC.

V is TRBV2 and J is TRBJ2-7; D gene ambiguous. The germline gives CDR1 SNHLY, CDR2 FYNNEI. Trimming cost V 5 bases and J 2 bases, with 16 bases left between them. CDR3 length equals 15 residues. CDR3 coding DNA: TGTGCCAGCAGTCCCCCCCCCACACCTCCCTACGAGCAGTACTTC. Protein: CASSPPPTPPYEQYF.

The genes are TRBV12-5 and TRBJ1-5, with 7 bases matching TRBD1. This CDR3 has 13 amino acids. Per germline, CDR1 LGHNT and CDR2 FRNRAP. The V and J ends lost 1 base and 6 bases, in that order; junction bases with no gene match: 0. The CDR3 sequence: CASGLDRGQPQHF. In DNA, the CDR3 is TGTGCTAGTGGTTTGGACAGGGGTCAGCCCCAGCATTTT.

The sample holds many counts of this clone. The CDR3 coding sequence is TGTGCCACCCGGGGAGTTAGCGGCTACAATGAGCAGTTCTTC. It yields the protein CATRGVSGYNEQFF. This rearrangement joins TRBV15 to TRBJ2-1, with a possible D match to TRBD2 (6 bases). The CDR3 contains 14 residues. Per germline, CDR1 LNHNV and CDR2 YYDKDF (reference sequence). V was trimmed by 8 bases and J by 3 bases, leaving 14 bases between them. Full variable domain (remainder filled in from reference TRBV15 and TRBJ2-1): DAMVIQNPRYQVTQFGKPVTLSCSQTLNHNVMYWYQQKSSQAPKLLFHYYDKDFNNEADTPDNFQSRRPNTSFCFLDIRSPGLGDTAMYLCATRGVSGYNEQFFGPGTRLTVL.

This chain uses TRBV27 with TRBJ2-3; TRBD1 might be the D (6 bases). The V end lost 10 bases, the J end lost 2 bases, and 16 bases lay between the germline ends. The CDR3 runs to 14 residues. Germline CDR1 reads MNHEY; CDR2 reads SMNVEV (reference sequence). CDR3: CATQGWATTDTQYF. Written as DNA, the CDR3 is TGTGCCACCCAGGGGTGGGCGACCACAGATACGCAGTATTTT.

This chain's CDR3 is CARKYQAGGSSDTQYF. The DNA for the CDR3 is TGTGCCAGAAAGTACCAAGCGGGAGGATCCTCAGATACGCAGTATTTT. The chain carries TRBV19 and TRBJ2-3, with 9 bases matching TRBD2. Germline lookup yields CDR1 LNHDA and CDR2 SQIVND (reference sequence). Germline trimming cut 9 bases from V and 4 bases from J; bases unmatched to any gene: 14. The CDR3 runs 16 residues.